A single sample is the source of the 9 T cell receptor beta chains below, sequenced in a study of cytomegalovirus exposure and HLA in healthy donors. Sequencing used immunoSEQ multiplex PCR; TCRdb keeps in-frame clones, though not all of them. The sample has 150,000 to 200,000 clones; more than 80% are singletons. Material for sequencing was PBMCs. The receptors were sampled from a man between 18 and 29 years old in good health and CMV-seropositive.

The chain has TRBV19 and TRBJ1-2, with 8 nucleotides matching TRBD1. Per germline, CDR1 LNHDA and CDR2 SQIVND (reference sequence). CDR3 length: 21 residues. J was trimmed by 6 bases and V by 1 base; bases with no gene match: 25. The CDR3 DNA is TGTGCCAGTAGTATAGGAATCGGGCAGGGGGCTATCACCGACCCGTTCGATGGCTACACCTTC. Amino acids: CASSIGIGQGAITDPFDGYTF.

This clone was detected only once. V is TRBV9 and J is TRBJ1-1; D unclear. The germline gives CDR1 SGDLS, CDR2 YYNGEE. V lost 4 bases to trimming and J lost 2 bases, with 24 bases between them. CDR3 length: 18 residues. CDR3 in amino acids: CASSSPRFGGIGNTEAFF. The CDR3 DNA reads TGTGCCAGCAGCTCGCCACGGTTTGGCGGGATAGGTAACACTGAAGCTTTCTTT. Looking up the rest from reference TRBV9 and TRBJ1-1 gives the full variable domain: DSGVTQTPKHLITATGQRVTLRCSPRSGDLSVYWYQQSLDQGLQFLIQYYNGEERAKGNILERFSAQQFPDLHSELNLSSLELGDSALYFCASSSPRFGGIGNTEAFFGQGTRLTVV.

This clone has only a few counts. The chain carries TRBV5-1 and TRBJ2-7; 7 positions match TRBD1. After removal of 0 bases from V and 6 bases from J, the junction contained 6 bases not matched to a gene. The germline gives CDR1 SGHRS, CDR2 YFSETQ. The CDR3 has 14 amino acids. The CDR3 DNA reads TGCGCCAGCAGCTTGGGAACAGGGGTGGTCGAGCAGTACTTC. It codes for CASSLGTGVVEQYF. Complete variable domain (other parts from reference TRBV5-1 and TRBJ2-7): KAGVTQTPRYLIKTRGQQVTLSCSPISGHRSVSWYQQTPGQGLQFLFEYFSETQRNKGNFPGRFSGRQFSNSRSEMNVSTLELGDSALYLCASSLGTGVVEQYFGPGTRLTVT.

The rearrangement links TRBV30 to TRBJ2-3; 11 nucleotides align to TRBD2. V lost 5 bases, J lost 5 bases, and 6 bases stayed unmatched. CDR1 and CDR2 from the germline V gene are GTSNPN and SVGIG (reference sequence). The CDR3 sequence is 14 residues long. This CDR3 is CAWGIAGGLDTQYF. The CDR3 nucleotides read TGTGCCTGGGGTATAGCGGGAGGGTTAGATACGCAGTATTTT.

The V gene is TRBV5-6, the J gene TRBJ2-5, with 7 bases aligning to TRBD2. Germline trimming cut 4 bases from V and 6 bases from J; bases unmatched to any gene: 12. There are 15 residues in the CDR3. Germline CDR1 SGHDT, CDR2 YYEEEE. CDR3 sequence reads: CASSPGRPQGKTQYF. The CDR3 nucleotides are TGTGCCAGCAGCCCCGGGAGGCCCCAAGGAAAGACCCAGTACTTC.

The chain employs TRBV9 and TRBJ2-6; possibly TRBD2 for D (6 bases). Trimming shortened V by 4 bases and J by 0 bases, and 26 bases separated the two germline ends. CDR1 and CDR2 from the germline V gene are SGDLS and YYNGEE. The CDR3 covers 21 residues. DNA of the CDR3: TGTGCCAGCAGCTTCAACCCGTCGGGAGAGGGCCCTCTCTCTGGGGCCAACGTCCTGACTTTC. It translates to CASSFNPSGEGPLSGANVLTF.

This clone occurred once. The V call is TRBV2, the J call TRBJ2-2, with 14 bases that match TRBD2. Germline-derived CDR1 and CDR2 are SNHLY and FYNNEI. The length of the CDR3 is 17 residues. V shed 1 base and J 7 bases; nucleotides not matched to a gene: 5. CDR3 sequence: CASSEVGLAGAGGELFF. The CDR3 region has the DNA TGTGCCAGCAGTGAAGTGGGACTAGCGGGAGCGGGCGGGGAGCTGTTTTTT.

This rearrangement joins TRBV25-1 to TRBJ2-1, with D perhaps matching TRBD2 (6 bases). V lost 3 bases, J lost 9 bases, and 21 bases lay in between. CDR1 MGHDK and CDR2 SYGVNS come from the germline V gene. The CDR3 is 16 amino acids. The CDR3 sequence: CASSDPSGGREVEQFF. Here the CDR3 DNA reads TGTGCCAGCAGTGACCCCTCCGGAGGAAGGGAGGTTGAGCAGTTCTTC.

This clone was counted a few times. Sequence at one end of the junction differs from germline and may be a read error. This rearrangement joins TRBV6-5 to TRBJ1-2, with TRBD1 matching over 7 bases. Per germline, CDR1 MNHEY and CDR2 SVGAGI. The CDR3 is made up of 12 amino acids. CDR3 in amino acids: CASRSGTARWGF. CDR3 DNA sequence: TGTGCCAGCAGGAGTGGGACAGCCAGGTGGGGCTTC.